These T cell receptor beta chains were read from a single sample in a study of spatial heterogeneity in lung cancer. MiXCR was run by TCRdb on the 5' RACE reads, yielding one entry per CDR3 protein. Among approximately 50,000 distinct CDR3 sequences listed, about 7.4% were seen once. The specimen comprised PBMCs, sampled at follow-up. Source of these receptors: a female donor with early-stage non-small cell lung cancer. Both conserved end residues are part of each CDR3. D genes are given only for firm matches. Some rows mark clone size as missing; the rest say once, few, many or name a class of expanded clone.

D	size	J	V	DNA	CDR3
TRBD1	.	TRBJ2-7	TRBV10-3	TGTGCCATCAGTGCTAGGGCCGGACAGGGAATGGTACACGAGCAGTACTTC	CAISARAGQGMVHEQYF
TRBD2	many	TRBJ2-7	TRBV20-1	TGCAGTGCTACGGGGGGCTACGAGCAGTACTTC	CSATGGYEQYF
TRBD2	many	TRBJ2-3	TRBV29-1	TGCAGCGTTCGTTTAGCGGGGGCCACAGATACGCAGTATTTT	CSVRLAGATDTQYF
.	many	TRBJ1-4	TRBV4-3	TGCGCCAGCAGCCAAAGCGGACAGGAAAAACTGTTTTTT	CASSQSGQEKLFF
.	few	TRBJ1-1	TRBV6-2/TRBV6-3	TGTGCCAGCAGTTACGAGAGGGGCCGGAACACTGAAGCTTTCTTT	CASSYERGRNTEAFF
.	many	TRBJ1-4	TRBV28	TGTGCCAGCAGTTTACCACAGTTTCGGGGAAAACTGTTTTTT	CASSLPQFRGKLFF
.	many	TRBJ1-3	TRBV6-5	TGTGCCAGCGGATCCTGGGGGAGGGGCTCTGGAAACACCATATATTTT	CASGSWGRGSGNTIYF
.	.	TRBJ1-5	TRBV28	TGTGCCAGCAGCCCTCAGGGAGCGCCCAATCAGCCCCAGCATTTT	CASSPQGAPNQPQHF
TRBD1	.	TRBJ2-3	TRBV5-1	TGCGCCAGCAGCTCGACAGGGCGAGGGCCAGATACGCAGTATTTT	CASSSTGRGPDTQYF
.	few	TRBJ1-1	TRBV3-1	TGTGCCAGCAGCCAAGAGCGACACGTAGGAGCTTTCTTT	CASSQERHVGAFF
.	few	TRBJ1-5	TRBV20-1	TGCAGTGCTGCCTCGACAGGAAGTTTCCAGCCCCAGCATTTT	CSAASTGSFQPQHF
.	many	TRBJ2-2	TRBV12-3/TRBV12-4	TGTGCCAGCAGTTTAGGGGGGAACGGGGAGCTGTTTTTT	CASSLGGNGELFF
TRBD1	few	TRBJ1-1	TRBV20-1	TGCAGTGCTAGACCAGACAGGGAGGAGAGGGACACTGAAGCTTTCTTT	CSARPDREERDTEAFF
.	few	TRBJ2-1	TRBV11-2	TGTGCCAGCAGACGTGGGCAGGGGTTTCAGTTCTTC	CASRRGQGFQFF
.	many	TRBJ2-3	TRBV5-1	TGCGCCAGCAGCTTGGTCGGCCAGGGGGGAGATACGCAGTATTTT	CASSLVGQGGDTQYF
.	many	TRBJ2-2	TRBV28	TGTGCCAGCAGTCTAGATCCGCAGGGAAGACTCACCGGGGAGCTGTTTTTT	CASSLDPQGRLTGELFF
.	.	TRBJ2-6	TRBV7-9	TGTGCCAGCAGCCTTGGGCGGGCTGGGGCCAACGTCCTGACTTTC	CASSLGRAGANVLTF
TRBD2	few	TRBJ2-3	TRBV7-3	TGTGCCAGCAGCGCAGCGGGGGGCACAGATACGCAGTATTTT	CASSAAGGTDTQYF
.	.	TRBJ2-1	TRBV20-1	TGCAGTGCTTTAGGTAGCTCCTACAATGAGCAGTTCTTC	CSALGSSYNEQFF
.	many	TRBJ2-7	TRBV5-1	TGCGCCAGCGGCCAGGGGTCCTACGAGCAGTACTTC	CASGQGSYEQYF
.	many	TRBJ1-1	TRBV10-1	TGCGCCAGCAGCCCTCTTCCATCCTCGGGAGCTTTCTTT	CASSPLPSSGAFF
TRBD2	.	TRBJ2-3	TRBV12-3/TRBV12-4	TGTGCCAGCAGCCCCCTGCGGGGGGGTACCACAGATACGCAGTATTTT	CASSPLRGGTTDTQYF